This passage covers 4 T cell receptor beta chains from one sample sequenced in a study of OX40 agonist ivuxolimab in advanced cancers. The repertoire was sequenced with immunoSEQ multiplex PCR; TCRdb's copy has only in-frame clones and lacks some. Altogether 53,000 or so clones are present, less than 85% being singletons, with the ten largest covering 13%. The sequencing used CD4+ or CD8+ T cells sorted from blood, collected in a trial of the OX40 agonist ivuxolimab. The receptors come from an adult with an advanced solid tumor such as melanoma, head and neck, liver or kidney cancer.

The V call is TRBV29-1, the J call TRBJ1-5, with D uncertain. The CDR3 totals 13 residues. CDR1 is SQVTM and CDR2 is ANQGSEA in the germline V gene. Trimming removed 1 base from V and 4 bases from J, with 8 bases in between. CDR3 in amino acids: CSVEVDGNQPQHF. The CDR3 nucleotides read TGCAGCGTTGAAGTTGACGGTAATCAGCCCCAGCATTTT.

This chain links TRBV28 with TRBJ1-1; D uncertain. Trimming pared 6 bases from V and 3 bases from J, leaving 11 bases between. CDR3 length equals 13 residues. Per the germline V gene, CDR1 is MDHEN and CDR2 is SYDVKM. CDR3: CASSERLDTEAFF. The DNA for the CDR3 is TGTGCCAGCAGCGAGAGATTAGACACTGAAGCTTTCTTT. Using reference TRBV28 and TRBJ1-1 for the parts outside the CDR3, the full variable domain is DVKVTQSSRYLVKRTGEKVFLECVQDMDHENMFWYRQDPGLGLRLIYFSYDVKMKEKGDIPEGYSVSREKKERFSLILESASTNQTSMYLCASSERLDTEAFFGQGTRLTVV.

The gene calls are TRBV28 and TRBJ1-4, with 9 bases aligning to TRBD1. The CDR3 covers 19 residues. The trim removed 5 bases at V and 3 bases at J, leaving 16 bases unmatched. From germline, CDR1 is MDHEN and CDR2 SYDVKM. The CDR3 DNA sequence: TGTGCCAGCAGTCCCCTTTGGGGTCACAGGGGGCGAGCTAATGAAAAACTGTTTTTT. This translates into CASSPLWGHRGRANEKLFF.

This clone was picked up one time. This sequence joins TRBV6-1 and TRBJ2-3; no clear D gene. Trimming left V 2 bases short and J 0 bases short, with 9 bases between. The CDR3 spans 15 residues. Germline V gene data show CDR1 as MNHNS and CDR2 as SASEGT. DNA for the CDR3: TGTGCCAGCAGTGAACAAAGAACTAGCACAGATACGCAGTATTTT. Its protein is CASSEQRTSTDTQYF.